The present TCR beta chain was sequenced within a study of cytomegalovirus exposure and HLA in healthy donors. Across the whole study: When 300 to 500 donors were genotyped, about 81% of them were found to fall in the Caucasian-associated ancestry cluster. Overall study findings and caveats: Later work associated approximately 17,000 TCR beta sequences with HLA alleles at 0.05 false discovery rate. Accurate HLA-A and HLA-B prediction from TCR beta sequences was reported for most subjects.

V was pared by 4 bases and J by 3 bases, with 9 bases of the junction left unmatched. Germline loops: CDR1 MGHRA, CDR2 YSYEKL. This CDR3 region has 16 residues. The PCR contained 60 Vbeta and 13 Jbeta primers. Sequenced by immunoSEQ multiplex PCR; TCRdb stores in-frame clones only, minus some. The data contain fewer than 250,000 clones, roughly 80% of them singletons. About this clone itself: Antigen: not known.

Sequenced sample: PBMCs. The chain couples TRBV4-1 to TRBJ1-1; TRBD1 matches at 9 bases. This receptor was obtained from a young man in good health and CMV-seronegative. As DNA, the CDR3 is TGCGCCAGCAGCCCCCAACAGGGGGCGGAGGACACTGAAGCTTTCTTT. Its translation: CASSPQQGAEDTEAFF.